This T cell receptor (beta chain) was recovered during a study of blood T cells in healthy people across ages. Study-wide context: About one barcoded TCR beta cDNA was captured per two T cells.

Note on this clonotype: Antigen: not known.

V dropped 3 bases and J dropped 6 bases, with 7 bases sitting between them. The CDR3 contains 12 residues. The germline V gene has CDR1 WSHSY and CDR2 SAAADI. Whole-study findings and limits: Long-lived donors carried more naive CD4+ cells and greater diversity than aged donors. Measured against age, TCR beta diversity per million T cells decreased in a roughly linear manner.

Alongside a J-beta primer mix, a sample-barcoded 5' primer served in a second PCR lasting about 7 to 12 cycles. Each cDNA molecule, via a template-switch adaptor with 12 random nucleotides, was tagged. TCRdb reprocessed the 5' RACE reads with MiXCR, giving one entry per CDR3 protein. The profile shows some 750,000 distinct CDR3 sequences, around a fifth of them singletons. The source of this sequence is a man aged 65 to 85 in good health. The rearrangement links TRBV10-2 to TRBJ2-3; TRBD2 might be the D (5 bases). Source material: blood. This chain's CDR3 is CASSERGDTQYF. The DNA of the CDR3 is TGCGCCAGCAGTGAACGAGGGGATACGCAGTATTTT.